This record looks at one TCR beta chain sequence and its context. This record belongs to a study of blood T cell repertoires in COVID-19. In the study overall: Spain, Italy and the United States supplied samples that represented acute and convalescent COVID-19. Sample material is recorded as cDNA or gDNA derived from T cells, B-cell-depleted T cells, or PBMCs.

Authors' data handling: Amplification of reference gene primers provided the estimated nucleated cell counts. Data came from immunoSEQ multiplex PCR; TCRdb stores just in-frame clones and leaves some out. V and J calls and clone size are copied from that table; D and trimming were computed from the DNA. The table shows 100,000 to 130,000 clones, with less than 75% occurring only once. The sequencing sample was made of peripheral blood. The TCR comes from a woman between 40 and 55 years old with acute or convalescent COVID-19.

CDR3 residues: CASSQHSLAGGLEQFF. The DNA for the CDR3 is TGCGCCAGCAGCCAACACTCGCTAGCGGGGGGCCTTGAGCAGTTCTTC. The chain combines TRBV4-1 with TRBJ2-1; TRBD2 matches 11 bases. This CDR3 has 16 residues. The junction had 9 bases not matched to a gene; V was cut back by 2 bases and J by 9 bases. Germline lookup yields CDR1 MGHRA and CDR2 YSYEKL.